This is a list of T cell receptor beta chains from one sample in a study of blood T cells in healthy people across ages. TCRdb processed the 5' RACE reads anew with MiXCR; each CDR3 protein has one entry. The data show about 580,000 distinct CDR3 sequences, under 55% seen once. The sequencing input was blood. Receptor source: a man older than 75 in good health. The CDR3 runs from the conserved cysteine through the conserved F or W. The D gene is left open where the match is weak. The listing skips clone size in some rows; elsewhere it reads once, few, many or a size class.

.	TRBJ2-3	TRBV10-3	.	TGTGCCATCAGTGAGGGGGCTTCAACAGATACGCAGTATTTT	CAISEGASTDTQYF
.	TRBJ2-5	TRBV29-1	.	TGCAGCGCGTTGAAAGAGACCCAGTACTTC	CSALKETQYF
once	TRBJ2-1	TRBV3-1	.	TGTGCCAGCAGAGGGAGAAATGAGCAGTTCTTC	CASRGRNEQFF
.	TRBJ2-3	TRBV29-1	.	TGCAGCGTACAGTTGGAAACAGATACGCAGTATTTT	CSVQLETDTQYF
.	TRBJ2-6	TRBV9	.	TGTGCCAGCAGCGTATTGGGCTCTGGGGCCAACGTCCTGACTTTC	CASSVLGSGANVLTF
.	TRBJ2-7	TRBV20-1	TRBD2	TGCAGTGCTAATCCGGGGGGAATCTACGAGCAGTACTTC	CSANPGGIYEQYF
.	TRBJ2-3	TRBV2	.	TGTGCCAGCAGCCCAGGGGCCTCGTATACGCAGTATTTT	CASSPGASYTQYF
.	TRBJ1-5	TRBV7-9	TRBD1	TGCGCCAGCAGCGCCGACAGGGGGCGTCAGCCCCAGCATTTT	CASSADRGRQPQHF
.	TRBJ2-1	TRBV27	TRBD2	TGTGCCAGCAGTACTTTACCCCGGACTAGCGGTAGGGAGCAGTTCTTC	CASSTLPRTSGREQFF
.	TRBJ1-5	TRBV20-1	TRBD1	TGCAGTACTAGGGACAGGATTGGCAATCAGCCCCAGCATTTT	CSTRDRIGNQPQHF
.	TRBJ2-5	TRBV10-3	.	TGTGCCATCAGTGATAGTGGGACCCAGTACTTC	CAISDSGTQYF
.	TRBJ1-4	TRBV6-2/TRBV6-3	.	TGTGCCAGCAGACCCTACGGTGGATTTAGGGAAAAACTGTTTTTT	CASRPYGGFREKLFF
.	TRBJ2-1	TRBV13	.	TGTGCCAGCAGCCCCCCGGCTCGGAGCTCCTACAATGAGCAGTTCTTC	CASSPPARSSYNEQFF
many	TRBJ2-1	TRBV29-1	TRBD1	TGCAGCGTTAAACGACAGGGTGAAAATGAGCAGTTCTTC	CSVKRQGENEQFF
.	TRBJ1-2	TRBV7-2	.	TGTGCCAGCAGTCTCAGCTCCGCCGTGGGCTACACCTTC	CASSLSSAVGYTF
many	TRBJ1-2	TRBV7-3	.	TGTGCCAGCAGCTTAACGGACAGTATCTATGGCTACACCTTC	CASSLTDSIYGYTF
.	TRBJ1-2	TRBV3-1	.	TGTGCCAGCAGCCAAGTGGATTTCTATGGCTACACCTTC	CASSQVDFYGYTF
few	TRBJ1-2	TRBV4-3	TRBD1	TGCGCCAGCAGCGTCGACAGGGACTATGGCTACACCTTC	CASSVDRDYGYTF
.	TRBJ1-6	TRBV29-1	TRBD1	TGCAGCGGTGTGACGGGACAGACCTATAATTCACCCCTCCACTTT	CSGVTGQTYNSPLHF
.	TRBJ2-1	TRBV7-6	TRBD2	TGTGCCAGCAGCCCAGCGGGACGGACCTACAATGAGCAGTTCTTC	CASSPAGRTYNEQFF
.	TRBJ2-7	TRBV29-1	.	TGCAGCGTTGAATCGGGCAGGCTGGGGTACGACGAGCAGTACTTC	CSVESGRLGYDEQYF
.	TRBJ2-7	TRBV29-1	TRBD1	TGCAGCGTGGAGGGACAGGGGCTACCCTACGAGCAGTACTTC	CSVEGQGLPYEQYF
.	TRBJ2-1	TRBV7-3	TRBD2	TGTGCCAGCAGCTTTCGGCGGGGGGGCATCGATGAGCAGTTCTTC	CASSFRRGGIDEQFF
.	TRBJ2-7	TRBV5-1	.	TGCGCCAGCAGCTTGAGGCAGGAAAGGGGCGAGCAGTACTTC	CASSLRQERGEQYF
few	TRBJ2-5	TRBV12-3/TRBV12-4	TRBD1	TGTGCCAGCAGTTTAAGCCCCGGGACAGGCCAAGAGACCCAGTACTTC	CASSLSPGTGQETQYF
.	TRBJ2-7	TRBV7-9	TRBD1	TGTGCCAGCAGCAGTACAGGGGGTTCTCCCTACGAGCAGTACTTC	CASSSTGGSPYEQYF
.	TRBJ2-1	TRBV11-2	.	TGTGCCAGCAGCTTAGTCGTCGGGAGCTCCTACAATGAGCAGTTCTTC	CASSLVVGSSYNEQFF
once	TRBJ2-5	TRBV14	TRBD2	TGTGCCAGCAGATATAGCGGGAGTCAATGGACCCAGTACTTC	CASRYSGSQWTQYF
.	TRBJ2-3	TRBV7-2	TRBD1	TGTGCCAGCAGCCGAGGGACAGCCAGTTCCACAGATACGCAGTATTTT	CASSRGTASSTDTQYF
once	TRBJ1-1	TRBV12-3/TRBV12-4	.	TGTGCCAGCAGCCCAGGGTCCATCTGTAGCGCTTTCTTT	CASSPGSICSAFF
few	TRBJ2-7	TRBV20-1	.	TGCAGTGCTAGCCCCCACGAGCAGTACTTC	CSASPHEQYF
.	TRBJ2-1	TRBV9	TRBD2	TGTGCCAGCAGCGTAGTTCCTAGCGGGGTAAATGAGCAGTTCTTC	CASSVVPSGVNEQFF
.	TRBJ2-3	TRBV10-1	TRBD2	TGCGCCAGCAGTCAACCGGGGGGTCCCTCAGATACGCAGTATTTT	CASSQPGGPSDTQYF
few	TRBJ2-3	TRBV29-1	TRBD1	TGCAGCGCCCGTTCGACAGGGGGCGAGGGCACAGATACGCAGTATTTT	CSARSTGGEGTDTQYF
.	TRBJ2-1	TRBV20-1	TRBD2	TGCAGTGCTGGACTAGATAATGAGCAGTTCTTC	CSAGLDNEQFF
few	TRBJ1-2	TRBV10-3	.	TGTGCCATCAGCTTCAGGGTTGAGGATGGCTACACCTTC	CAISFRVEDGYTF
.	TRBJ1-2	TRBV29-1	.	TGCAGCGTGTCCCCTCGAGGCGGCTATGGCTACACCTTC	CSVSPRGGYGYTF
.	TRBJ2-7	TRBV25-1	TRBD1	TGTGCCAGCAGTGCTTGGAGACAGGGGATCTACGAGCAGTACTTC	CASSAWRQGIYEQYF
.	TRBJ2-1	TRBV6-2/TRBV6-3	TRBD1	TGTGCCAGCAGAAACCACGACAGGGGGCGCGCCGATTCCCAGTTCTTC	CASRNHDRGRADSQFF
many	TRBJ2-5	TRBV12-3/TRBV12-4	.	TGTGCCAGCAGACCGAAGGACACTATCGGGGAGACCCAGTACTTC	CASRPKDTIGETQYF
.	TRBJ2-3	TRBV6-4	.	TGTGCCAGCAGTGACCCTAACACAGATACGCAGTATTTT	CASSDPNTDTQYF
once	TRBJ1-2	TRBV6-5	.	TGTGCCAGCAGTTACTCCTTGGGGCAGAGTGGCTACACCTTC	CASSYSLGQSGYTF
.	TRBJ1-1	TRBV7-9	.	TGTGCCAGCAGCCGCCCCCGGGTGGGTAACACTGAAGCTTTCTTT	CASSRPRVGNTEAFF
.	TRBJ2-1	TRBV10-3	TRBD2	TGTGCCATCAGTGCTAGCGGGGGATACAATGAGCAGTTCTTC	CAISASGGYNEQFF
.	TRBJ1-6	TRBV18	.	TGTGCCAGCTCCCCCGGATCAGGTCATTCGGGTTCACCCCTCCACTTT	CASSPGSGHSGSPLHF
many	TRBJ1-6	TRBV6-6	TRBD1	TGTGCCAGCAGTTTTTCCGACAGGGGTACACCCCTCCACTTT	CASSFSDRGTPLHF
many	TRBJ2-1	TRBV6-6	TRBD1	TGTGCCAGAGGGGGCCGAGGGAGTAAGAACAATGAGCAGTTCTTC	CARGGRGSKNNEQFF
.	TRBJ2-5	TRBV28	.	TGTGCCAGCAGTACCAGGGCCTATGGGGAGCAGTACTTC	CASSTRAYGEQYF
.	TRBJ2-1	TRBV6-1	TRBD2	TGTGCCAGCAGTGAAGGGGGTAGCGGGAGTCTCAGGCAGTTCTTC	CASSEGGSGSLRQFF
.	TRBJ2-7	TRBV7-6	.	TGTGCCAGCAGTCGGACAGCCGGGTCCTACGAGCAGTACTTC	CASSRTAGSYEQYF
few	TRBJ1-3	TRBV5-1	.	TGCGCCAGCAGCTTAGATGGGGGACCGAGCTCTGGAAACACCATATATTTT	CASSLDGGPSSGNTIYF